A single sample gave rise to the 16 T cell receptor beta chains below, sequenced in a study of blood T cell repertoires in COVID-19. Only in-frame clones appear in the TCRdb table, and some are missing; sequencing was by immunoSEQ multiplex PCR. The sample includes around 97,000 clones, about 90% of them seen just once. The sequenced sample consisted of peripheral blood. The receptor source for this set is a man aged 45-65 years in a cohort sampled during active COVID-19.

V usage is TRBV2 and J usage is TRBJ2-1, with TRBD2 matching 8 bases. The CDR3 contains 15 residues. V lost 1 base, J lost 7 bases, and 6 bases stayed unmatched. Germline loops: CDR1 SNHLY, CDR2 FYNNEI. The CDR3 here is CASSEVAGGRNEQFF. The CDR3 DNA reads as TGTGCCAGCAGTGAAGTTGCGGGGGGACGGAATGAGCAGTTCTTC.

CDR3 sequence: CASSSDREISGGYTF. CDR3 DNA: TGTGCCAGCAGCTCCGACAGGGAAATTTCGGGAGGCTACACCTTC. J is TRBJ1-2 and V is TRBV7-9; 7 bases line up with TRBD1. V lost 4 bases and J lost 8; bases outside the gene matches: 13. The length of the CDR3 is 15 residues. Germline-derived CDR1 and CDR2 are SEHNR and FQNEAQ (reference sequence).

The chain recombines TRBV5-1 with TRBJ2-7; D might be TRBD1 (5 bases). CDR3 size: 16 residues. V lost 0 bases to trimming and J lost 2 bases, with 15 bases between them. Germline V lookup: CDR1 SGHRS, CDR2 YFSETQ. The CDR3 here is CASSLDPARAPYEQYF. The CDR3 bases are TGCGCCAGCAGCTTGGACCCCGCCAGGGCACCCTACGAGCAGTACTTC. The full variable domain, completed using reference TRBV5-1 and TRBJ2-7, is KAGVTQTPRYLIKTRGQQVTLSCSPISGHRSVSWYQQTPGQGLQFLFEYFSETQRNKGNFPGRFSGRQFSNSRSEMNVSTLELGDSALYLCASSLDPARAPYEQYFGPGTRLTVT.

The rearrangement joins TRBV9 to TRBJ2-4, with D possibly TRBD2 on 7 matching bases. The CDR3 extends over 20 amino acids. V dropped 0 bases and J dropped 0 bases, with 22 bases sitting between them. Germline CDR1 reads SGDLS; CDR2 reads YYNGEE. CDR3 amino acids: CASSVAGGADTLLAKNIQYF. The CDR3 DNA reads TGTGCCAGCAGCGTAGCTGGGGGGGCGGATACCCTGCTAGCCAAAAACATTCAGTACTTC.

The V call is TRBV7-8, the J call TRBJ2-5, with D tentatively TRBD2 (6 bases). The CDR3 consists of 14 residues. Per germline, CDR1 SGHVS and CDR2 FQNEAQ. V was pared by 2 bases and J by 5 bases, with 12 bases between. For the CDR3, the DNA is TGTGCCAGCAGCTTATCGCGGGGTGGGGAGACCCAGTACTTC. This translates into CASSLSRGGETQYF.

The chain links TRBV7-8 to TRBJ1-4, with a possible D match to TRBD1 (5 bases). The CDR3 runs to 12 residues. Deletions cut 4 bases from V and 8 bases from J, with 8 bases between. Looked up from germline, CDR1 is SGHVS and CDR2 is FQNEAQ. CDR3 coding DNA: TGTGCCAGCAGCTCTAAGGGGGAAAAACTGTTTTTT. It translates to CASSSKGEKLFF.

This sequence joins TRBV5-6 and TRBJ2-7; possible D gene TRBD2, 8 bases. Germline CDR1 reads SGHDT; CDR2 reads YYEEEE. This CDR3 region has 16 residues. Trimming shortened V by 4 bases and J by 0 bases, and 17 bases separated the two germline ends. CDR3 protein: CASSPGRGDSSYEQYF. DNA for the CDR3: TGTGCCAGCAGCCCTGGGCGGGGGGACAGCTCCTACGAGCAGTACTTC.

This clone was seen a single time. The chain combines TRBV24-1 with TRBJ1-4; perhaps TRBD1 as D (6 bases). This CDR3 spans 15 amino acids. Per the germline V gene, CDR1 is KGHDR and CDR2 is SFDVKD. Trimming stripped 12 bases from V and 2 bases from J, with 18 bases between. The CDR3 DNA is TGTGCCGCCGTCAGTCCTGGACAGACTAATGAAAAACTGTTTTTT. This encodes CAAVSPGQTNEKLFF.

This chain uses TRBV5-5 with TRBJ2-5, with 7 bases fitting TRBD2. J lost 0 bases, V lost 1 base, and 6 bases had no gene match. The germline CDR1 and CDR2 sequences are SGHKS and YYEKEE (reference sequence). The CDR3 runs 16 residues. The CDR3 region has the DNA TGTGCCAGCAGCTTGAGCCTAGCGGCGTACCAAGAGACCCAGTACTTC. Translation gives CASSLSLAAYQETQYF.

Concerning this clone: An end of the junction does not agree with germline; a read error may underlie this. The gene calls are TRBV20-1 and TRBJ2-1, with D maybe TRBD2 (5 bases). Germline-derived CDR1 and CDR2 are DFQATT and SNEGSKA (reference sequence). This CDR3 is 10 amino acids long. The CDR3 DNA is TGCAGTGCTAACCCGACAATGAGGGTCTTC. It encodes CSANPTMRVF.

This sequence joins TRBV6-6 and TRBJ2-3; 9 nucleotides agree with TRBD1. Unmatched junction bases numbered 13, after V lost 5 bases and J lost 4 bases. The CDR3 sequence is 17 residues long. Germline V gene data show CDR1 as MNHNY and CDR2 as SVGAGI (reference sequence). The CDR3 bases are TGTGCCAGCAGTCAATCACAAGGGACAGGGATCGCAGATACGCAGTATTTT. It encodes CASSQSQGTGIADTQYF.

For the CDR3, the DNA is TGTGCCAGCTCACCCGGAAGCGGGGCAGCTGGGGCCAACGTCCTGACTTTC. Its translation is CASSPGSGAAGANVLTF. The J gene is TRBJ2-6, the V gene TRBV18; 7 bases are shared with TRBD2. Germline V gene lookup returns CDR1 KGHSH and CDR2 LQKENI. V lost 3 bases to trimming and J lost 2 bases; unmatched junction nucleotides: 7. The CDR3 loop spans 17 amino acids.

This sequence joins TRBV19 and TRBJ2-6, with TRBD1 identical over 10 bases. The junction had 5 bases not matched to a gene; V was cut back by 3 bases and J by 3 bases. The germline CDR1 and CDR2 sequences are LNHDA and SQIVND (reference sequence). There are 17 residues in the CDR3. The CDR3 is CASSIDRGLSGANVLTF. The CDR3 bases are TGTGCCAGTAGTATCGACAGGGGGCTAAGTGGGGCCAACGTCCTGACTTTC.

The chain employs TRBV5-1 and TRBJ2-2; 9 nucleotides line up with TRBD1. J was trimmed by 3 bases and V by 5 bases; bases with no gene match: 8. The CDR3 sequence is 16 residues long. Looked up from germline, CDR1 is SGHRS and CDR2 is YFSETQ. The CDR3 DNA follows: TGCGCCAGCAGGGCTGGACAGGGGTTTTACACCGGGGAGCTGTTTTTT. Translating gives CASRAGQGFYTGELFF. The variable domain in full, completed from reference TRBV5-1 and TRBJ2-2, reads KAGVTQTPRYLIKTRGQQVTLSCSPISGHRSVSWYQQTPGQGLQFLFEYFSETQRNKGNFPGRFSGRQFSNSRSEMNVSTLELGDSALYLCASRAGQGFYTGELFFGEGSRLTVL.

This clone showed up just a few times. This rearrangement joins TRBV12-5 to TRBJ2-3; 8 nucleotides match TRBD2. Germline-derived CDR1 and CDR2 are LGHNT and FRNRAP. The V segment lost 5 bases and the J segment 8 bases; nucleotides outside the gene matches: 9. CDR3 size: 14 residues. The CDR3 coding sequence is TGTGCTAGTGGTCCCTCGGGGGGGCTAAGTACGCAGTATTTT. Residues: CASGPSGGLSTQYF.

This clone has just one count. V usage is TRBV4-2 and J usage is TRBJ2-7; TRBD2 agrees at 13 bases. Germline CDR1 reads LGHNA; CDR2 reads YNFKEQ. CDR3 length: 17 residues. Germline trimming cut 1 base from V and 5 bases from J; bases unmatched to any gene: 8. In nucleotides, the CDR3 is TGTGCCAGCAGCCAAGTTCAACTAGCGGGGGGGCCACACGAGCAGTACTTC. Its protein product is CASSQVQLAGGPHEQYF.